This entry is about one TCR beta chain. Its antigen is undetermined. This sample is part of a study of shared clonotypes between healthy human individuals. Findings and caveats of the study: Sharing across a few donors was seen in 4% to 6.5% of naive CD4 clonotypes.

Cells designated naive CD8 were CD45RO-negative and were positively selected for CCR7, with terminally differentiated effector memory CD45RA+ cells excluded. Adults of Caucasian background living in Nashville, Tennessee made up all donors. The CDR3 has 15 amino acids. V shed 3 bases and J 2 bases; nucleotides not matched to a gene: 6. Germline V lookup: CDR1 SGHKS, CDR2 YYEKEE (reference sequence). Method: immunoSEQ multiplex PCR; TCRdb's copy keeps in-frame clones and lacks some. Here the sample spans millions of clones, about 95% being singletons. Sequencing input: naive CD8+ T cells sorted from blood. This receptor was obtained from a man between 18 and 35 years old in good health. The chain uses TRBV5-5 and TRBJ1-2; 8 bases line up with TRBD1. For the CDR3, the DNA is TGTGCCAGCAGCTCTGGACAGGGCATAAACTATGGCTACACCTTC. Translating gives CASSSGQGINYGYTF.